One sample yielded the 30 T cell receptor beta chains listed below, sequenced in a study of blood T cell repertoires in COVID-19. The method was immunoSEQ multiplex PCR; TCRdb's version includes in-frame clones alone and lacks a portion of them. The sample yields roughly 50,000 clones, just under 80% seen once. The sequenced sample consisted of peripheral blood. Receptors originate from a human donor with active or convalescent COVID-19. The donor label of this sample is uncertain.

This clone was seen once. The chain couples TRBV6-5 to TRBJ1-2; D remains unclear. V lost 0 bases and J lost 0, with 8 bases in between. Germline V CDR1 and CDR2: MNHEY, SVGAGI. CDR3 length: 15 amino acids. CDR3 amino acids: CASSYSRGANYGYTF. Here the CDR3 DNA reads TGTGCCAGCAGTTACTCCCGGGGAGCTAACTATGGCTACACCTTC.

J is TRBJ2-2 and V is TRBV4-3, with D unclear. The CDR3 totals 15 residues. V was pared by 6 bases and J by 5 bases, with 16 bases between. Germline V lookup: CDR1 LGHNA, CDR2 YSLEER. The CDR3 loop is CASSEAAAPTGELFF. CDR3 DNA sequence: TGCGCCAGCAGTGAGGCGGCCGCTCCAACCGGGGAGCTGTTTTTT.

The rearrangement joins TRBV4-2 to TRBJ2-1; 10 nucleotides agree with TRBD1. This CDR3 comprises 15 residues. Per the germline V gene, CDR1 is LGHNA and CDR2 is YNFKEQ. Losses at the gene ends were 2 bases for V and 6 bases for J; bases not matched to a gene: 4. The CDR3 DNA reads TGTGCCAGCAGCCAATCAGGACAGGGGGGCAATGAGCAGTTCTTC. Residues: CASSQSGQGGNEQFF.

The chain has TRBV4-1 and TRBJ2-1; TRBD1 matches at 9 bases. CDR3 length: 15 amino acids. Germline V gene sequence: CDR1 MGHRA, CDR2 YSYEKL. J lost 9 bases, V lost 4 bases, and 10 bases had no gene match. The CDR3 sequence is CASSRLKTGGAEQFF. The CDR3 DNA is TGCGCCAGCAGCCGCCTAAAGACAGGGGGTGCTGAGCAGTTCTTC.

This chain connects TRBV3-1 (or the pseudogene TRBV3-2) to TRBJ2-5; a possible D gene is TRBD2 (5 bases). V dropped 6 bases and J dropped 3 bases, with 11 bases sitting between them. The CDR3 totals 13 residues. Looked up from germline, CDR1 is LGHDT and CDR2 is YNNKEL (reference sequence). This CDR3 reads CASSFSGEETQYF. The DNA of the CDR3 is TGTGCCAGCAGTTTCTCCGGGGAAGAGACCCAGTACTTC.

The J gene is TRBJ2-3, the V gene TRBV5-1; D call uncertain. CDR1 and CDR2 from the germline V gene are SGHRS and YFSETQ. The CDR3 runs 16 residues. V lost 0 bases, J lost 0 bases, and 11 bases lay in between. The CDR3 here is CASSLGVGRSTDTQYF. The CDR3 DNA follows: TGCGCCAGCAGCTTGGGAGTGGGCAGAAGCACAGATACGCAGTATTTT.

The V call is TRBV7-9, the J call TRBJ2-5; TRBD1 agrees at 8 bases. Germline V lookup: CDR1 SEHNR, CDR2 FQNEAQ (reference sequence). This CDR3 contains 14 residues. V lost 5 bases to trimming and J lost 5 bases; unmatched junction nucleotides: 7. This CDR3 reads CASSGRGLGETQYF. CDR3 bases: TGTGCCAGCAGCGGCAGGGGGCTTGGGGAGACCCAGTACTTC.

The rearrangement links TRBV19 to TRBJ1-5; 7 bases are shared with TRBD1. CDR1 LNHDA and CDR2 SQIVND come from the germline V gene (reference sequence). The CDR3 spans 15 residues. The V gene end was trimmed by 4 bases and the J gene end by 5 bases; junction bases not matched to a gene: 8. CDR3 DNA: TGTGCCAGTAGTACCAGGGGGACAAACGATCAGCCCCAGCATTTT. Amino acids: CASSTRGTNDQPQHF.

This chain connects TRBV7-8 to TRBJ2-5; D is perhaps TRBD1 (6 bases). Trimming removed 4 bases at V and 5 bases at J, with 17 bases between. CDR3 length: 15 amino acids. The germline CDR1 and CDR2 sequences are SGHVS and FQNEAQ. CDR3 region: CASSSLQGPMETQYF. Here the CDR3 DNA reads TGTGCCAGCAGCTCACTACAGGGTCCGATGGAGACCCAGTACTTC.

This chain joins TRBV6-5 and TRBJ2-7, with a tentative D call TRBD2 (5 bases). The V end was cut by 7 bases, the J end by 1 base, with 14 bases between. CDR1 and CDR2 from the germline V gene are MNHEY and SVGAGI. The CDR3 sequence is 14 residues long. For the CDR3, the DNA is TGTGCCAGCACCCTGAGGGCAGTTTCCTACGAGCAGTACTTC. Its protein is CASTLRAVSYEQYF.

This rearrangement joins TRBV28 to TRBJ2-7, with TRBD1 identical over 7 bases. CDR1 and CDR2 from the germline V gene are MDHEN and SYDVKM. The CDR3 extends over 14 amino acids. V was clipped by 7 bases and J by 3 bases; unmatched bases: 9. The CDR3 coding sequence is TGTGCCAGCACATCGACAGGGATAAGCTACGAGCAGTACTTC. It encodes CASTSTGISYEQYF.

The gene calls are TRBV12-5 and TRBJ1-2; D might be TRBD1 (6 bases). This CDR3 region has 13 residues. Germline lookup yields CDR1 LGHNT and CDR2 FRNRAP. The V gene lost 2 bases and the J gene lost 4 bases, with 8 bases spanning the gap. In DNA form, the CDR3 reads TGTGCTAGTGGTTTGCAGGGGTTCTATGGCTACACCTTC. Translating it yields CASGLQGFYGYTF. The full variable domain, with the rest looked up from reference TRBV12-5 and TRBJ1-2, is DARVTQTPRHKVTEMGQEVTMRCQPILGHNTVFWYRQTMMQGLELLAYFRNRAPLDDSGMPKDRFSAEMPDATLATLKIQPSEPRDSAVYFCASGLQGFYGYTFGSGTRLTVV.

This rearrangement joins TRBV5-1 to TRBJ1-2; 11 bases line up with TRBD1. This CDR3 has 15 residues. The germline V gene has CDR1 SGHRS and CDR2 YFSETQ. Trimming cost V 6 bases and J 6 bases; bases outside gene matches: 10. For the CDR3, the DNA is TGCGCCAGCACCACGGACAGGGGGCGTTTGGATGGCTACACCTTC. This encodes CASTTDRGRLDGYTF.

This clone was observed once. The chain employs TRBV7-2 and TRBJ2-7, with 10 positions matching TRBD2. Germline V CDR1 and CDR2: SGHTA, FQGNSA. The CDR3 has 15 residues. Unmatched junction bases numbered 4, after V lost 3 bases and J lost 2 bases. The CDR3 sequence: CASSFLAGGPYEQYF. CDR3 DNA sequence: TGTGCCAGCAGCTTCTTAGCGGGAGGTCCCTACGAGCAGTACTTC.

The V gene is TRBV10-3, the J gene TRBJ2-1, with D perhaps TRBD1 (5 bases). The V and J ends lost 3 bases and 3 bases respectively, with 9 bases between them. The CDR3 consists of 14 residues. CDR1 is ENHRY, CDR2 SYGVKD, per germline. In DNA, the CDR3 is TGTGCCATCAGTGATTGGACAAGCTACAATGAGCAGTTCTTC. This gives the protein CAISDWTSYNEQFF.

The J gene is TRBJ2-7, the V gene TRBV5-8; D is possibly TRBD1 (5 bases). V was pared by 1 base and J by 4 bases, with 12 bases between. The CDR3 length is 14 residues. Germline V gives CDR1 SGHTS, CDR2 YDEGEE. Written as DNA, the CDR3 is TGTGCCAGCAGCTTGCAGGGTCCCATTTACGAGCAGTACTTC. Translation gives CASSLQGPIYEQYF. The full variable domain, completed using reference TRBV5-8 and TRBJ2-7, is EAGVTQSPTHLIKTRGQQATLRCSPISGHTSVYWYQQALGLGLQFLLWYDEGEERNRGNFPPRFSGRQFPNYSSELNVNALELEDSALYLCASSLQGPIYEQYFGPGTRLTVT.

This clone was seen only once. The rearrangement links TRBV7-2 to TRBJ1-1; 8 bases line up with TRBD1. This CDR3 region has 15 residues. The V segment lost 1 base and the J segment 3 bases; nucleotides outside the gene matches: 4. Germline values: CDR1 SGHTA, CDR2 FQGNSA. DNA of the CDR3: TGTGCCAGCAGCTTAGATCCGGGACAGGACACTGAAGCTTTCTTT. Protein product: CASSLDPGQDTEAFF.

CDR3 nucleotides: TGTGCCTGGAGTTCCCGGACAGGGGGGGATACGCAGTATTTT. Its translation is CAWSSRTGGDTQYF. The gene calls are TRBV30 and TRBJ2-3; 10 nucleotides line up with TRBD1. There are 14 residues in the CDR3. Germline V CDR1 and CDR2: GTSNPN, SVGIG (reference sequence). J lost 6 bases, V lost 2 bases, and 5 bases had no gene match. Combining the CDR3 with reference TRBV30 and TRBJ2-3 gives the whole variable domain SQTIHQWPATLVQPVGSPLSLECTVEGTSNPNLYWYRQAAGRGLQLLFYSVGIGQISSEVPQNLSASRPQDRQFILSSKKLLLSDSGFYLCAWSSRTGGDTQYFGPGTRLTVL.

The gene calls are TRBV2 and TRBJ2-7, with D possibly matching TRBD2 (5 bases). This CDR3 contains 12 residues. V lost 6 bases and J 6 bases, leaving 12 bases between the germline ends. Germline V gene data show CDR1 as SNHLY and CDR2 as FYNNEI. CDR3 nucleotide sequence: TGTGCCAGCAGCCACGAGGGAACCGAGCAGTACTTC. This gives the protein CASSHEGTEQYF.

The rearrangement links TRBV6-1 to TRBJ2-7; 10 nucleotides line up with TRBD2. The CDR3 runs 15 residues. Trimming at V came to 3 bases and at J to 0 bases, leaving 2 bases not matched to a gene. Looked up from germline, CDR1 is MNHNS and CDR2 is SASEGT. CDR3 in DNA: TGTGCCAGCAGTGAGTCTAGCGGGAGCTCCTACGAGCAGTACTTC. Its translation: CASSESSGSSYEQYF.

In its sample, this clone was seen a few times. This chain joins TRBV4-3 and TRBJ1-5; D uncertain. Germline V gene sequence: CDR1 LGHNA, CDR2 YSLEER. CDR3 length equals 16 residues. Trimming left V 0 bases short and J 3 bases short, with 12 bases between. The CDR3 reads CASSQDRWRHNQPQHF. For the CDR3, the DNA is TGCGCCAGCAGCCAAGACCGGTGGCGACACAATCAGCCCCAGCATTTT.

This chain joins TRBV18 and TRBJ1-4, with 11 positions matching TRBD1. The CDR3 covers 16 residues. V trimming: 4 bases; J trimming: 3 bases; junction bases outside the gene matches: 4. Germline V lookup: CDR1 KGHSH, CDR2 LQKENI. In DNA, the CDR3 is TGTGCCAGCTCACGCGGACAGGGGGCAGCTAATGAAAAACTGTTTTTT. It is translated as CASSRGQGAANEKLFF.

This chain connects TRBV18 to TRBJ2-3, with D possibly being TRBD1 (6 bases). The CDR3 length is 15 residues. V shed 6 bases and J shed 0 bases, with 13 bases lying between them. The V gene's germline CDR1 is KGHSH and CDR2 LQKENI. The CDR3 sequence is CASSPGTISTDTQYF. CDR3 bases: TGTGCCAGCTCGCCCGGGACAATTAGCACAGATACGCAGTATTTT. Variable domain in full (rest from reference TRBV18 and TRBJ2-3): NAGVMQNPRHLVRRRGQEARLRCSPMKGHSHVYWYRQLPEEGLKFMVYLQKENIIDESGMPKERFSAEFPKEGPSILRIQQVVRGDSAAYFCASSPGTISTDTQYFGPGTRLTVL.

This clone was seen more than once but under ten times. The chain has TRBV6-2 or TRBV6-3 and TRBJ2-7; the match to TRBD2 covers 12 bases. The CDR3 loop spans 15 amino acids. V shed 5 bases, J shed 1 base, and the junction held 3 bases outside the gene matches. Germline lookup yields CDR1 MNHEY and CDR2 SVGEGT. The CDR3 region is CASSTTSGSSYEQYF. The CDR3 DNA follows: TGTGCCAGCAGTACGACTAGCGGGAGTTCCTACGAGCAGTACTTC.

This sequence joins TRBV12-5 and TRBJ1-1; D perhaps matches TRBD1 (6 bases). The CDR3 has 14 amino acids. Germline V lookup: CDR1 LGHNT, CDR2 FRNRAP. The ends were cut back, 6 bases at V and 7 bases at J, with 18 bases in the middle. The CDR3 DNA follows: TGTGCTAGTGGCCCCTTACCCCAGGGGATTGAAGCTTTCTTT. Translating it yields CASGPLPQGIEAFF.

This chain links TRBV5-6 with TRBJ2-5, with 7 bases matching TRBD2. V shed 4 bases and J 5 bases; nucleotides not matched to a gene: 11. CDR1 and CDR2 (germline): SGHDT, YYEEEE. CDR3 length: 15 residues. CDR3 protein: CASSRTSARGETQYF. CDR3 DNA sequence: TGTGCCAGCAGCCGAACTAGCGCTCGAGGGGAGACCCAGTACTTC.

This clone is a singleton in its sample. This chain connects TRBV5-1 to TRBJ2-2; D ambiguous. Looked up from germline, CDR1 is SGHRS and CDR2 is YFSETQ. V dropped 2 bases and J dropped 2 bases, with 7 bases sitting between them. The CDR3 runs to 14 residues. In nucleotides, the CDR3 is TGCGCCAGCAGCTTTCCGGGTAACACCGGGGAGCTGTTTTTT. Its translation is CASSFPGNTGELFF.

This chain connects TRBV11-2 to TRBJ2-7; the D gene is possibly TRBD1 (5 bases). The CDR3 has 12 amino acids. V was shortened by 4 bases and J by 5 bases, with 9 bases between the two germline ends. Germline-derived CDR1 and CDR2 are SGHAT and FQNNGV. The CDR3 spells CASSYGRDEQYF. The DNA of the CDR3 is TGTGCCAGCAGCTATGGCAGGGACGAGCAGTACTTC.

The rearrangement uses TRBV27 and TRBJ2-5, with D possibly TRBD2 on 6 matching bases. V was cut by 6 bases and J by 5 bases, with 16 bases left in between. The CDR3 has 14 amino acids. CDR1 and CDR2 from the germline V gene are MNHEY and SMNVEV (reference sequence). The CDR3 nucleotides read TGTGCCAGCAGGAGGGACTTCCTAGCGGAGACCCAGTACTTC. Translation gives CASRRDFLAETQYF.

This clone has only a few counts. Written as DNA, the CDR3 is TGTGCCAGCAGCGCATACTCAGCGGGAGGTTTAAATTACAATGAGCAGTTCTTC. As protein: CASSAYSAGGLNYNEQFF. V is TRBV11-2 and J is TRBJ2-1, with TRBD2 identical over 9 bases. The trim removed 5 bases at V and 4 bases at J, leaving 15 bases unmatched. This CDR3 comprises 18 residues. Germline V CDR1 and CDR2: SGHAT, FQNNGV.